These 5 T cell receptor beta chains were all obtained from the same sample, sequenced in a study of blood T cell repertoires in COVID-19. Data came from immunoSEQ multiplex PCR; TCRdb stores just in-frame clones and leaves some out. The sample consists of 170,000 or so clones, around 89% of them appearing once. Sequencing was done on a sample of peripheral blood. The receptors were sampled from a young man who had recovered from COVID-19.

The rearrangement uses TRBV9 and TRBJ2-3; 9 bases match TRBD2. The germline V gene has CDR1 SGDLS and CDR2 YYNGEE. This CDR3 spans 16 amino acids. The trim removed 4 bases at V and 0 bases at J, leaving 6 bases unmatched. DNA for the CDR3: TGTGCCAGCAGCCCTTATAGCGGGAGTAGCACAGATACGCAGTATTTT. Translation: CASSPYSGSSTDTQYF. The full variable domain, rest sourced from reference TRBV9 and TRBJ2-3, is DSGVTQTPKHLITATGQRVTLRCSPRSGDLSVYWYQQSLDQGLQFLIQYYNGEERAKGNILERFSAQQFPDLHSELNLSSLELGDSALYFCASSPYSGSSTDTQYFGPGTRLTVL.

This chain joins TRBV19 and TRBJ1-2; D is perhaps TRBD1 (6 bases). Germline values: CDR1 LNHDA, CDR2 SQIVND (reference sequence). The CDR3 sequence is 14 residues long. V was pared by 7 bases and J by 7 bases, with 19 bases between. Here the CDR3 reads CASIDTGRWAGYTF. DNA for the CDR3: TGTGCCAGTATTGACACAGGGCGATGGGCTGGCTACACCTTC.

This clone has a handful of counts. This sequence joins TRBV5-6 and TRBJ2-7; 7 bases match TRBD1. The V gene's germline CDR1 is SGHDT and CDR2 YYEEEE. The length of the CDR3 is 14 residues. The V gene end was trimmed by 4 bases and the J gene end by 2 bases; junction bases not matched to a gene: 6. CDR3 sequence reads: CASSATGVAYEQYF. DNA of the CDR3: TGTGCCAGCAGCGCAACAGGGGTGGCCTACGAGCAGTACTTC.

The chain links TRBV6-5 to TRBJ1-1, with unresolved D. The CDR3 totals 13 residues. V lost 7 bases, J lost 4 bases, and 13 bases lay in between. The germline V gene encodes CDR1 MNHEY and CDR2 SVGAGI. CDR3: CASTTTKGTEAFF. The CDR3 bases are TGTGCCAGCACCACGACTAAGGGCACTGAAGCTTTCTTT.

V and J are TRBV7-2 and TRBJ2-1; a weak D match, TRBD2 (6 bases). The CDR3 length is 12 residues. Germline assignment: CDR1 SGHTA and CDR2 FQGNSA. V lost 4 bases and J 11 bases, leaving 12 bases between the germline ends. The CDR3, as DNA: TGTGCCAGCAGCTGGAGTAGCGGTAAGCAGTTCTTC. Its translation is CASSWSSGKQFF.